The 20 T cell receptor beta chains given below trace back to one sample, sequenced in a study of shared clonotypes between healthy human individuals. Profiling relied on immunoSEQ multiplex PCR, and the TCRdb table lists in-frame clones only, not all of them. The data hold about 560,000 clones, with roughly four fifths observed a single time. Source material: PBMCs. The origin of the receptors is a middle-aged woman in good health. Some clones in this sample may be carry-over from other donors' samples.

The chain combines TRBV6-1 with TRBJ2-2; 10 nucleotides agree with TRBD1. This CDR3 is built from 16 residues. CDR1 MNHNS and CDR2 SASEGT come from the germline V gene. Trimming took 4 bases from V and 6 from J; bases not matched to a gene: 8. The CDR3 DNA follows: TGTGCCAGCAGTGCCGGGACAGGGGTTTTTCCCGGGGAGCTGTTTTTT. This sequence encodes CASSAGTGVFPGELFF.

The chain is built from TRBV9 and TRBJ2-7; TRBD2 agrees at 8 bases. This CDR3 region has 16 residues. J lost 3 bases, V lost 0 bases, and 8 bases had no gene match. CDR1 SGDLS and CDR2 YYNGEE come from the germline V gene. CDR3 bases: TGTGCCAGCAGCGTAGGGGATGCGGGAGGTCTCTACGAGCAGTACTTC. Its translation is CASSVGDAGGLYEQYF.

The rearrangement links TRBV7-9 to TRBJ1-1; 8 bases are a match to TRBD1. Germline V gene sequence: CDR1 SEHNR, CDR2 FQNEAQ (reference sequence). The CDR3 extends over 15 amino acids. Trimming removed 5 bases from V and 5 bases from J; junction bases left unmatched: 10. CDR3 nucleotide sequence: TGTGCCAGCAGCCCAAGACAGGGGCTGGGGACTGAAGCTTTCTTT. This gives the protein CASSPRQGLGTEAFF. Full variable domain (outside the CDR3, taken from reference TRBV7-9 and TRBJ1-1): DTGVSQNPRHKITKRGQNVTFRCDPISEHNRLYWYRQTLGQGPEFLTYFQNEAQLEKSRLLSDRFSAERPKGSFSTLEIQRTEQGDSAMYLCASSPRQGLGTEAFFGQGTRLTVV.

The DNA for the CDR3 is TGTGCCAGCAGCTCGGGGGTGGGCACAGATACGCAGTATTTT. Protein sequence: CASSSGVGTDTQYF. The gene calls are TRBV11-2 and TRBJ2-3; D is possibly TRBD2 (6 bases). Germline V gene sequence: CDR1 SGHAT, CDR2 FQNNGV. This CDR3 spans 14 amino acids. Between the trimmed V and J ends, which lost 4 bases and 1 base, there was a span of 9 bases.

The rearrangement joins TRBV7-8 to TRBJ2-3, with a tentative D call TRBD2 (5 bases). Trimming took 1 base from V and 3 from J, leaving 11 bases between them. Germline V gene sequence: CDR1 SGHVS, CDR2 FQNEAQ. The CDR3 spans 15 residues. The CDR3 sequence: CASSLGVWTTDTQYF. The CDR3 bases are TGTGCCAGCAGCTTAGGAGTCTGGACTACAGATACGCAGTATTTT.

CDR3 DNA sequence: TGCAGCGTTGAAGGGACAGGGGGAGGCACAGATACGCAGTATTTT. Its protein product is CSVEGTGGGTDTQYF. The genes are TRBV29-1 and TRBJ2-3, with 10 bases identical to TRBD1. With V trimmed by 1 base and J by 1 base, 2 bases remained unmatched. The germline CDR1 and CDR2 sequences are SQVTM and ANQGSEA. The length of the CDR3 is 15 residues.

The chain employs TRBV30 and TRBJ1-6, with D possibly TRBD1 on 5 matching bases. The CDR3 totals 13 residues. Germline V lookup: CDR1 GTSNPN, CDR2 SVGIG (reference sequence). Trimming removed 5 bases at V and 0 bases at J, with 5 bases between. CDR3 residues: CAWGHSYNSPLHF. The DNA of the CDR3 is TGTGCCTGGGGACACTCCTATAATTCACCCCTCCACTTT.

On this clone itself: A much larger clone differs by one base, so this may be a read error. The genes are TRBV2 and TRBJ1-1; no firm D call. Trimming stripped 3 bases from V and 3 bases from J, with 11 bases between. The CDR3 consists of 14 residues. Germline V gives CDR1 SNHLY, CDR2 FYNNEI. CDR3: CASSDVYMDTEAFF. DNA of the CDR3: TGTGCCAGCAGTGATGTCTATATGGACACTGAAGCTTTCTTT.

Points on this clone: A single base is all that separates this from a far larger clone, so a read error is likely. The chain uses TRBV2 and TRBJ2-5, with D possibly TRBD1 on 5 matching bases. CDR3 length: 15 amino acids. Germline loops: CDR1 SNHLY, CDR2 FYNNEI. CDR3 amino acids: CASSWSAGNQEAQYF. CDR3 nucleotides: TGTGCCAGCAGTTGGAGTGCAGGGAACCAAGAGGCCCAGTACTTC.

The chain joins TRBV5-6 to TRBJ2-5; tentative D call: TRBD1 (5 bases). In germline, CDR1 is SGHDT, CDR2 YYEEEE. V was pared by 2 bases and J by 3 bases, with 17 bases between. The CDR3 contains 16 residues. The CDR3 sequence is CASSLGAQAPKETQYF. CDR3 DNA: TGTGCCAGCAGCTTAGGGGCCCAGGCACCCAAAGAGACCCAGTACTTC.

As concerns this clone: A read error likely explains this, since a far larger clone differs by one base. CDR3 sequence (DNA): TGTACCACCAGCAGGAAACTGACAGGACTCGGGAGCACAGATACGCAGTATTTT. It codes for CTTSRKLTGLGSTDTQYF. The V gene is TRBV15, the J gene TRBJ2-3, with D tentatively TRBD1 (6 bases). The CDR3 totals 18 residues. Germline CDR1 is LNHNV and CDR2 is YYDKDF (reference sequence).

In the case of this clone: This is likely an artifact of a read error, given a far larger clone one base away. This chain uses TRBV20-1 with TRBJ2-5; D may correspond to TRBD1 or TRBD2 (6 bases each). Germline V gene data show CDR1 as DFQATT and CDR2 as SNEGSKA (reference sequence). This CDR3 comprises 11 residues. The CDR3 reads CSARRGETQHF. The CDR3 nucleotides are TGCAGTGCCAGGAGGGGGGAGACCCAGCACTTC.

The CDR3 is CASSLAVNEQFF. DNA of the CDR3: TGTGCCAGCAGCTTAGCTGTTAATGAGCAGTTCTTC. The V and J genes are TRBV7-2 and TRBJ2-1; D is ambiguous. The germline CDR1 and CDR2 sequences are SGHTA and FQGNSA. CDR3 length equals 12 residues. The V end was cut by 0 bases, the J end by 7 bases, with 4 bases between.

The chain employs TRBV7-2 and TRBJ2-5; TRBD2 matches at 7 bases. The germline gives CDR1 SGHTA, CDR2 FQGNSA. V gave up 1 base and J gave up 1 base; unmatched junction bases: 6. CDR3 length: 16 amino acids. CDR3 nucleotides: TGTGCCAGCAGCTTAGACGGGGGAGGGGCCCAAGAGACCCAGTACTTC. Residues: CASSLDGGGAQETQYF.

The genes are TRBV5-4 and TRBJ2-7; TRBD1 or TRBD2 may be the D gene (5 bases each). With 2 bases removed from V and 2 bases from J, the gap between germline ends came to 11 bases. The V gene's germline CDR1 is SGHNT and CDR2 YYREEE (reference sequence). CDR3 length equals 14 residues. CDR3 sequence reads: CASSLGDPPYEQYF. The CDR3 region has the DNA TGTGCCAGCAGCTTAGGGGACCCTCCCTACGAGCAGTACTTC.

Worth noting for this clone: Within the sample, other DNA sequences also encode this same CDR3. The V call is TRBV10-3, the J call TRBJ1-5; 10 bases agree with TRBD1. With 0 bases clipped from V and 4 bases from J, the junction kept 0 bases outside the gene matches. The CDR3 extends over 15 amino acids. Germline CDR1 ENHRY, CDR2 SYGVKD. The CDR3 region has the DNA TGTGCCATCAGTGAGTCGGGACAGGGGAATCAGCCCCAGCATTTT. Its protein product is CAISESGQGNQPQHF.

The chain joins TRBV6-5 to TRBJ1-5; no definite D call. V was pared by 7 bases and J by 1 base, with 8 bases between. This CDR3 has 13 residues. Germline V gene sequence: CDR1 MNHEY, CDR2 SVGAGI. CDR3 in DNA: TGTGCCAGCAAGAGACCGAGCAATCAGCCCCAGCATTTT. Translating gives CASKRPSNQPQHF.

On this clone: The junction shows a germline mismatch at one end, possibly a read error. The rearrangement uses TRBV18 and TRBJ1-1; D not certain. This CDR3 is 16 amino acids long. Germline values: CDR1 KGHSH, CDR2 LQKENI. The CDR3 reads CASSRDPEWRRTETFF. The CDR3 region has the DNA TGTGCCAGCTCACGAGACCCCGAGTGGCGGCGCACTGAAACTTTCTTT. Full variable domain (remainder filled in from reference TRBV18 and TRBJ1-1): NAGVMQNPRHLVRRRGQEARLRCSPMKGHSHVYWYRQLPEEGLKFMVYLQKENIIDESGMPKERFSAEFPKEGPSILRIQQVVRGDSAAYFCASSRDPEWRRTETFFGQGTRLTVV.

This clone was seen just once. CDR3 residues: CASSHGPEDTQYF. The CDR3 region has the DNA TGTGCCAGCAGCCACGGACCCGAAGATACGCAGTATTTT. The V call is TRBV6-4, the J call TRBJ2-3; D not certain. This CDR3 region has 13 residues. Germline assignment: CDR1 MRHNA and CDR2 SNTAGT. Trimming shortened V by 6 bases and J by 5 bases, and 12 bases separated the two germline ends.

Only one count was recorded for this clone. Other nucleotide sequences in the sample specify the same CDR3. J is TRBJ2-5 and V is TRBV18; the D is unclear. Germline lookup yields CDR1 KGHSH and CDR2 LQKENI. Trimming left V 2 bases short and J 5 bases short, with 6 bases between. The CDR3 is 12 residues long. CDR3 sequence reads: CASSPTLETQYF. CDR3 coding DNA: TGTGCCAGCTCACCAACCCTCGAGACCCAGTACTTC.